This TCR beta chain emerged from a study of Graves' ophthalmopathy and Graves' hyperthyroidism. RNA transcripts served as template for amplifying TCR beta CDR3 sequences. In the first round, RT-PCR was carried out with HTBI primers, and a multiplex PCR formed the second round. TCRdb re-called the multiplex PCR reads through MiXCR, storing one row per CDR3 protein. Of around 40,000 distinct CDR3 sequences in the sample, over 40% were seen once. V dropped 6 bases and J dropped 7 bases, with 16 bases sitting between them. Germline V gene lookup returns CDR1 KGHSH and CDR2 LQKENI. The CDR3 consists of 15 residues.

The TCR comes from an adult man with Graves' ophthalmopathy. This chain links TRBV18 with TRBJ1-6; no firm D call. The sequenced sample consisted of peripheral blood. For the CDR3, the DNA is TGTGCCAGCTCTCCCGAGAGGGTTAGCAATTCACCCCTCCACTTT. It codes for CASSPERVSNSPLHF.